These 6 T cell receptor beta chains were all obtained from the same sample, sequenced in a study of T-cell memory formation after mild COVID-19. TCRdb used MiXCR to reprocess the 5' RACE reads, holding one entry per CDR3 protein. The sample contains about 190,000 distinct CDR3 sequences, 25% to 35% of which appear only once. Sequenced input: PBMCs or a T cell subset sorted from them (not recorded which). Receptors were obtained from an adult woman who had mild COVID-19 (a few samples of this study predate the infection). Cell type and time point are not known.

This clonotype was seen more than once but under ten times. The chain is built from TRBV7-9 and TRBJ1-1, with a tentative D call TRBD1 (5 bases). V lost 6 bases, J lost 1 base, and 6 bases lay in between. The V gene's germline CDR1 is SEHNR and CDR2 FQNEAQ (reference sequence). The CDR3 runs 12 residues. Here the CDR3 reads CASRGANTEAFF. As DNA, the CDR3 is TGTGCCAGCAGAGGGGCGAACACTGAAGCTTTCTTT.

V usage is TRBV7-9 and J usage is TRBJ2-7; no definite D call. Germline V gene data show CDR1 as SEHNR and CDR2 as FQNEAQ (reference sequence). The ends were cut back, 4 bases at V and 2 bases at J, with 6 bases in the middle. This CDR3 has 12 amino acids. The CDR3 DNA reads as TGTGCCAGCAGCTCCGTTCCCTACGAGCAGTACTTC. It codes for CASSSVPYEQYF.

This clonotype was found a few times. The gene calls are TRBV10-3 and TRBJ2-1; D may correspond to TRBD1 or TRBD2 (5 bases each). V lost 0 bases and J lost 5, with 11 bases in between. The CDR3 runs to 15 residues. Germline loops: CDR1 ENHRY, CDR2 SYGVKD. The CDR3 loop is CAISESRDRDNEQFF. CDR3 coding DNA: TGTGCCATCAGTGAGTCGAGGGACCGGGACAATGAGCAGTTCTTC.

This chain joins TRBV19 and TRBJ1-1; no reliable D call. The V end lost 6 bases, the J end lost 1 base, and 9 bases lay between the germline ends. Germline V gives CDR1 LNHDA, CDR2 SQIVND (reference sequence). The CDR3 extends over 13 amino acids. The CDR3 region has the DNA TGTGCCAGTAGAGACACGAAGAACACTGAAGCTTTCTTT. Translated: CASRDTKNTEAFF.

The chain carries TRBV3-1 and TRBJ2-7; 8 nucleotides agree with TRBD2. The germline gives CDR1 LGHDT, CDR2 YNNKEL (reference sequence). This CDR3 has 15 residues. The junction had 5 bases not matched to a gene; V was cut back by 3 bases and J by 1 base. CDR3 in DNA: TGTGCCAGCAGCCAGAGAGCGGGAGAGTCCTACGAGCAGTACTTC. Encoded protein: CASSQRAGESYEQYF.

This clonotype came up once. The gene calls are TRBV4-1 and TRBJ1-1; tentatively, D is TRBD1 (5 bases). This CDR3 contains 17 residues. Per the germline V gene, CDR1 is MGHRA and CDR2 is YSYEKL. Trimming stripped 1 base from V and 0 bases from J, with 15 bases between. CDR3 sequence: CASSQVVAGLLNTEAFF. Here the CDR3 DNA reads TGCGCCAGCAGCCAAGTCGTGGCAGGGCTCCTGAACACTGAAGCTTTCTTT.